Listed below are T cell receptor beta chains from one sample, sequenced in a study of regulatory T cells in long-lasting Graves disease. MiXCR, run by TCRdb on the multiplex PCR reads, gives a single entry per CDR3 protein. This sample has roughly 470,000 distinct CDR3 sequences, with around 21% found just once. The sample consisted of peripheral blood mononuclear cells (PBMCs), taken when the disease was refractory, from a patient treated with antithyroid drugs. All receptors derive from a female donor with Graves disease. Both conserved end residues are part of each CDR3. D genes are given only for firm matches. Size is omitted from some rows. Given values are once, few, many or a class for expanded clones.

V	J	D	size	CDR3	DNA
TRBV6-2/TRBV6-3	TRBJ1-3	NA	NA	CASRPVGPFSGNTIYF	TGTGCCAGCAGGCCGGTTGGGCCCTTCTCTGGAAACACCATATATTTT
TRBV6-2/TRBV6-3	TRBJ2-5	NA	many	CASSYGQGETQYF	TGTGCCAGCAGTTACGGCCAGGGAGAGACCCAGTACTTC
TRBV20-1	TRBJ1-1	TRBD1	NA	CSARPRTGLNTEAFF	TGCAGTGCTAGACCCCGGACAGGTTTGAACACTGAAGCTTTCTTT
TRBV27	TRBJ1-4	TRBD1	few	CASSLFPGQGAEKLFF	TGTGCCAGCAGTTTATTTCCGGGACAGGGTGCTGAAAAACTGTTTTTT
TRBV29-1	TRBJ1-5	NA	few	CSVGSDYSNQPQHF	TGCAGCGTTGGGTCCGATTATAGCAATCAGCCCCAGCATTTT
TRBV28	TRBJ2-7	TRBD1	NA	CASSHRGLIEQYF	TGTGCCAGCAGTCACAGGGGGCTGATCGAGCAGTACTTC
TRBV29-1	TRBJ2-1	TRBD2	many	CSAAGLAGNNEQFF	TGCAGCGCCGCCGGGCTAGCGGGAAACAATGAGCAGTTCTTC
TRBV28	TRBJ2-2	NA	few	CASSRVGRNTGELFF	TGTGCCAGCAGTCGGGTGGGCAGGAACACCGGGGAGCTGTTTTTT
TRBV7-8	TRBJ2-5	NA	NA	CASSSDLGQQETQYF	TGTGCCAGCAGCTCCGACCTCGGACAGCAAGAGACCCAGTACTTC
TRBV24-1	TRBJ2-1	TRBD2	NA	CATSDATSGRVREQFF	TGTGCCACCAGTGATGCGACTAGCGGGAGAGTTAGGGAGCAGTTCTTC
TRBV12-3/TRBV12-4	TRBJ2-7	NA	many	CASSPPGLLYF	TGTGCCAGCAGTCCGCCGGGACTTCTGTACTTC
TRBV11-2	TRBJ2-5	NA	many	CASSLDLGQKETQYF	TGTGCCAGCAGCTTAGACCTCGGACAGAAAGAGACCCAGTACTTC
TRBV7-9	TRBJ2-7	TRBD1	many	CASSPLRTGATEQYF	TGTGCCAGCAGCCCGCTCAGGACAGGGGCGACCGAGCAGTACTTC
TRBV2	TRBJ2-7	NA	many	CASSVLSRASEQYF	TGTGCCAGCAGTGTCTTGTCCAGGGCAAGCGAGCAGTACTTC
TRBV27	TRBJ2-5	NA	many	CASREKETQYF	TGTGCCAGCAGGGAAAAAGAGACCCAGTACTTC
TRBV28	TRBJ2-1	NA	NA	CASSPLWSATAEQFF	TGTGCCAGCAGTCCCCTCTGGAGTGCGACGGCTGAGCAGTTCTTC
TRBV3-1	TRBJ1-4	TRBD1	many	CASSQDRGQFEKLFF	TGTGCCAGCAGCCAAGATAGGGGGCAGTTTGAAAAACTGTTTTTT
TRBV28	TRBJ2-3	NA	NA	CASSFSGTLGTDTQYF	TGTGCCAGCAGTTTTTCGGGGACCCTTGGCACAGATACGCAGTATTTT
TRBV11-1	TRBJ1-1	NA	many	CASRSFGGNTEAFF	TGTGCCAGCCGGTCGTTCGGGGGTAACACTGAAGCTTTCTTT
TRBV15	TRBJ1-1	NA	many	CATSSGDGFMNTEAFF	TGTGCCACCAGCAGTGGGGACGGATTTATGAACACTGAAGCTTTCTTT
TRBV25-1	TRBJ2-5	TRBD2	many	CASSEDLAVYQETQYF	TGTGCCAGCAGTGAAGACCTAGCGGTGTACCAAGAGACCCAGTACTTC
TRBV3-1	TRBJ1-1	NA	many	CASSQVQGGLGTEAFF	TGTGCCAGCAGCCAAGTGCAGGGCGGATTGGGCACTGAAGCTTTCTTT
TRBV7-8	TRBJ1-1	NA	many	CASRKRQWNTEAFF	TGTGCCAGCAGAAAGAGGCAGTGGAACACTGAAGCTTTCTTT
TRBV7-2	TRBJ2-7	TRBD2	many	CASSRGLAGTLYEQYF	TGTGCCAGCAGCCGGGGACTAGCGGGCACCCTCTACGAGCAGTACTTC
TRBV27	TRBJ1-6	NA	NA	CASSFKGGSPLHF	TGTGCCAGCAGCTTTAAGGGGGGGTCACCCCTCCACTTT
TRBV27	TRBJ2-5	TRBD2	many	CASSSHGRGKGGETQYF	TGTGCCAGCAGTTCCCACGGGAGGGGGAAAGGGGGTGAGACCCAGTACTTC
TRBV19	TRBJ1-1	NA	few	CASSKFSGGASVGTEAFF	TGTGCCAGTAGTAAATTCTCGGGTGGTGCCAGCGTTGGGACTGAAGCTTTCTTT
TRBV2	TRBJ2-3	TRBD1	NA	CASCETGAVTDTQYF	TGTGCCAGCTGCGAAACAGGGGCTGTCACAGATACGCAGTATTTT
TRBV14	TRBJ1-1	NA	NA	CASSWVDGIEAFF	TGTGCCAGCAGCTGGGTCGACGGGATTGAAGCTTTCTTT
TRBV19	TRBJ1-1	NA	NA	CASSIVRGGIFMNTEAFF	TGTGCCAGTAGTATAGTAAGGGGGGGGATATTCATGAACACTGAAGCTTTCTTT
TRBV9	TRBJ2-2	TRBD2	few	CASSVGLAGAAGELFF	TGTGCCAGCAGCGTAGGACTAGCGGGAGCTGCCGGGGAGCTGTTTTTT
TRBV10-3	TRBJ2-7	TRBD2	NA	CAISDLAGSYEQYF	TGTGCCATCAGTGACCTAGCGGGTTCCTACGAGCAGTACTTC
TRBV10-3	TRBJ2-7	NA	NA	CAISETGSYEQYF	TGTGCCATCAGTGAGACAGGCTCCTACGAGCAGTACTTC